What follows are 27 T cell receptor beta chains derived from one specimen sequenced in a study of CD8+ T cells in alopecia areata. Treatment specified: oral pan-JAK inhibitor, 5-10 mg twice daily. RNA extraction was followed by reverse transcription into cDNA, which acted as the sequencing template. Measured with immunoSEQ multiplex PCR; TCRdb has only the in-frame clones, and not every one. The sample contains about 190,000 clones, approximately 56% of which appear only once. This material consisted of CD4+ T cells sorted from blood, taken at week 4, from a patient treated with tofacitinib. Receptors originate from a human donor with alopecia areata.

The chain uses TRBV15 and TRBJ2-7; D is undetermined. The CDR3 extends over 13 amino acids. The germline V gene encodes CDR1 LNHNV and CDR2 YYDKDF (reference sequence). The ends were cut back, 6 bases at V and 4 bases at J, with 13 bases in the middle. The CDR3 sequence: CATRSEMMYEQYF. CDR3 DNA: TGTGCCACCAGATCGGAAATGATGTACGAGCAGTACTTC. The full variable domain, rest sourced from reference TRBV15 and TRBJ2-7, is DAMVIQNPRYQVTQFGKPVTLSCSQTLNHNVMYWYQQKSSQAPKLLFHYYDKDFNNEADTPDNFQSRRPNTSFCFLDIRSPGLGDTAMYLCATRSEMMYEQYFGPGTRLTVT.

The DNA of the CDR3 is TGTGCCTGGAGTAATAGGGCCAATCAGCCCCAGCATTTT. It specifies CAWSNRANQPQHF. The gene calls are TRBV30 and TRBJ1-5; no clear D. The CDR3 length is 13 residues. Trimming shortened V by 2 bases and J by 3 bases, and 8 bases separated the two germline ends. Germline V gene sequence: CDR1 GTSNPN, CDR2 SVGIG (reference sequence). Full variable domain (missing parts from reference TRBV30 and TRBJ1-5): SQTIHQWPATLVQPVGSPLSLECTVEGTSNPNLYWYRQAAGRGLQLLFYSVGIGQISSEVPQNLSASRPQDRQFILSSKKLLLSDSGFYLCAWSNRANQPQHFGDGTRLSIL.

This clone was detected a few times. The CDR3 coding sequence is TGTGCCAGCAGCTTAGACCCCGGGGAGCTGTTTTTT. This gives the protein CASSLDPGELFF. This chain connects TRBV7-9 to TRBJ2-2; D gene unclear. Germline values: CDR1 SEHNR, CDR2 FQNEAQ (reference sequence). The CDR3 contains 12 residues. The V end lost 1 base, the J end lost 6 bases, and 3 bases lay between the germline ends.

The chain uses TRBV9 and TRBJ2-3, with D perhaps TRBD1 (5 bases). Germline V gene sequence: CDR1 SGDLS, CDR2 YYNGEE. This CDR3 region has 16 residues. Trimming took off 4 bases at V and 4 bases at J, with 19 bases between the two ends. The CDR3: CASSRTRILGADTQYF. Here the CDR3 DNA reads TGTGCCAGCAGCAGAACCCGGATTCTAGGGGCAGATACGCAGTATTTT. The whole variable domain, remainder taken from reference TRBV9 and TRBJ2-3, is DSGVTQTPKHLITATGQRVTLRCSPRSGDLSVYWYQQSLDQGLQFLIQYYNGEERAKGNILERFSAQQFPDLHSELNLSSLELGDSALYFCASSRTRILGADTQYFGPGTRLTVL.

This chain links TRBV6-5 with TRBJ1-4; 9 positions match TRBD1. The CDR3 length is 15 residues. With 4 bases clipped from V and 4 bases from J, the junction kept 4 bases outside the gene matches. Germline V CDR1 and CDR2: MNHEY, SVGAGI. In DNA form, the CDR3 reads TGTGCCAGCAGTTTCTTGGGACAGGGTAATGAAAAACTGTTTTTT. This codes for CASSFLGQGNEKLFF.

The genes are TRBV30 and TRBJ2-7; 8 bases match TRBD1. Trimming cost V 7 bases and J 7 bases; bases outside gene matches: 12. From germline, CDR1 is GTSNPN and CDR2 SVGIG (reference sequence). This CDR3 spans 13 amino acids. The CDR3 sequence is CASDDQGADEQYF. In DNA, the CDR3 is TGTGCCTCAGATGACCAGGGGGCGGATGAGCAGTACTTC.

The gene calls are TRBV6-5 and TRBJ2-7; D might be TRBD2 (5 bases). CDR1 is MNHEY, CDR2 SVGAGI, per germline. The CDR3 is made up of 14 amino acids. Trimming removed 5 bases at V and 0 bases at J, with 11 bases between. In DNA form, the CDR3 reads TGTGCCAGCAGTAGGGTAGGGAGCTCCTACGAGCAGTACTTC. It yields the protein CASSRVGSSYEQYF.

This clone was seen repeatedly, ten times or more. The chain employs TRBV7-9 and TRBJ1-2; D possibly corresponds to TRBD1 (6 bases). The V gene's germline CDR1 is SEHNR and CDR2 FQNEAQ (reference sequence). Trimming took off 5 bases at V and 3 bases at J, with 13 bases between the two ends. The CDR3 totals 14 residues. The CDR3 reads CASSPRRGDYGYTF. The DNA for the CDR3 is TGTGCCAGCAGCCCACGTAGGGGGGACTATGGCTACACCTTC.

This clone is a singleton in its sample. The same CDR3 is also encoded by other DNA sequences in this sample. The chain employs TRBV6-5 and TRBJ2-6; D not resolved. Germline CDR1 reads MNHEY; CDR2 reads SVGAGI. CDR3 length: 13 residues. V was shortened by 7 bases and J by 0 bases, with 4 bases between the two germline ends. Here the CDR3 DNA reads TGTGCCAGCACATCCTCTGGGGCCAACGTCCTGACTTTC. Translation: CASTSSGANVLTF.

In this sample, this clone turned up a few times. This chain connects TRBV5-1 to TRBJ2-1; no firm D call. The CDR3 is 11 residues long. Trimming took 0 bases from V and 8 from J, leaving 3 bases between them. Germline assignment: CDR1 SGHRS and CDR2 YFSETQ. The CDR3, as DNA: TGCGCCAGCAGCTTGGAAGATGAGCAGTTCTTC. Encoded protein: CASSLEDEQFF.

J is TRBJ1-5 and V is TRBV6-5; 7 bases align to TRBD1. Per the germline V gene, CDR1 is MNHEY and CDR2 is SVGAGI. The CDR3 covers 15 residues. After removal of 5 bases from V and 0 bases from J, the junction contained 4 bases not matched to a gene. CDR3 sequence: CASSQQGNSNQPQHF. CDR3 bases: TGTGCCAGCAGTCAACAGGGGAATAGCAATCAGCCCCAGCATTTT.

The chain combines TRBV21-1 with TRBJ1-4; the D call TRBD1 from the table was never checked on the DNA. TRBV21-1 is annotated as a pseudogene. This CDR3 has 16 residues. The CDR3 sequence is CASTHRERATNEKLFF. DNA of the CDR3: TGTGCCAGCACTCACAGGGAAAGAGCAACTAATGAAAAACTGTTTTTT.

This clone was seen once. This chain connects TRBV7-3 to TRBJ2-2; D not certain. V lost 1 base and J 5 bases, leaving 8 bases between the germline ends. This CDR3 region has 14 residues. Germline CDR1 SGHTA, CDR2 FQGTGA. CDR3 region: CASSLRAGTGELFF. CDR3 DNA sequence: TGTGCCAGCAGCTTAAGGGCCGGGACCGGGGAGCTGTTTTTT.

The rearrangement uses TRBV29-1 and TRBJ1-1, with D tentatively TRBD1 (5 bases). Germline V gene sequence: CDR1 SQVTM, CDR2 ANQGSEA. The V end lost 7 bases, the J end lost 5 bases, and 17 bases lay between the germline ends. The CDR3 totals 13 residues. The CDR3 region is CSAGTGVGTEAFF. The CDR3 coding sequence is TGCAGCGCTGGTACGGGGGTGGGTACTGAAGCTTTCTTT.

This clone was found once. The chain recombines TRBV2 with TRBJ2-2, with 12 bases identical to TRBD2. The V and J ends lost 7 bases and 7 bases, in that order; junction bases with no gene match: 4. From germline, CDR1 is SNHLY and CDR2 FYNNEI. The CDR3 totals 14 residues. Here the CDR3 reads CASTLAGGIGELFF. In nucleotides, the CDR3 is TGTGCCAGCACCCTAGCGGGGGGGATCGGGGAGCTGTTTTTT.

The rearrangement joins TRBV7-8 to TRBJ1-2, with D possibly matching TRBD1 (5 bases). V lost 5 bases, J lost 4 bases, and 11 bases lay in between. The CDR3 has 13 residues. The germline CDR1 and CDR2 sequences are SGHVS and FQNEAQ. The chain's CDR3 is CASSPRQSYGYTF. For the CDR3, the DNA is TGTGCCAGCAGCCCTCGACAGAGCTATGGCTACACCTTC.

V usage is TRBV5-6 and J usage is TRBJ2-4, with 7 bases matching TRBD1. Trimming removed 4 bases from V and 2 bases from J; junction bases left unmatched: 12. The CDR3 consists of 17 residues. Germline loops: CDR1 SGHDT, CDR2 YYEEEE. CDR3 sequence: CASSPPLRGRTKNIQYF. CDR3 sequence (DNA): TGTGCCAGCAGCCCACCTCTTAGGGGGCGCACCAAAAACATTCAGTACTTC.

This clone was counted between two and nine times. V gene TRBV18 combines with J gene TRBJ2-6, with D hard to call. V lost 5 bases to trimming and J lost 1 base, with 6 bases between them. Germline CDR1 and CDR2: KGHSH and LQKENI. The CDR3 is 14 amino acids. The CDR3 region is CASSSDSGANVLTF. The CDR3 bases are TGTGCCAGCTCATCCGATTCTGGGGCCAACGTCCTGACTTTC.

This chain connects TRBV29-1 to TRBJ1-2; 8 bases are a match to TRBD1. With V trimmed by 6 bases and J by 3 bases, 6 bases remained unmatched. Germline V gene sequence: CDR1 SQVTM, CDR2 ANQGSEA. The CDR3 extends over 13 amino acids. CDR3 residues: CSVKQGEDYGYTF. Here the CDR3 DNA reads TGCAGCGTAAAACAGGGGGAGGACTATGGCTACACCTTC. The complete variable domain, with remaining parts taken from reference TRBV29-1 and TRBJ1-2, reads SAVISQKPSRDICQRGTSLTIQCQVDSQVTMMFWYRQQPGQSLTLIATANQGSEATYESGFVIDKFPISRPNLTFSTLTVSNMSPEDSSIYLCSVKQGEDYGYTFGSGTRLTVV.

The CDR3 reads CASSRGTGGYEQYF. Here the CDR3 DNA reads TGTGCCAGCTCACGGGGGACAGGGGGCTACGAGCAGTACTTC. This rearrangement joins TRBV18 to TRBJ2-7, with 11 positions matching TRBD1. Germline-derived CDR1 and CDR2 are KGHSH and LQKENI. V dropped 4 bases and J dropped 3; count of bases not matched to a gene: 2. CDR3 size: 14 residues.

There are a few counts of this clone. The rearrangement links TRBV5-6 to TRBJ2-1, with D hard to call. Per germline, CDR1 SGHDT and CDR2 YYEEEE. Trimming removed 0 bases at V and 4 bases at J, with 14 bases between. The CDR3 length is 16 residues. Here the CDR3 reads CASSLGARDTYNEQFF. In nucleotides, the CDR3 is TGTGCCAGCAGCTTGGGAGCTAGAGACACGTACAATGAGCAGTTCTTC.

In this sample, this clone turned up a few times. CDR3 protein: CASSHGTSGRDTQYF. In DNA form, the CDR3 reads TGTGCCAGCAGCCACGGGACTAGCGGGAGAGATACGCAGTATTTT. The gene calls are TRBV7-9 and TRBJ2-3; 14 nucleotides line up with TRBD2. The CDR3 is 15 amino acids. CDR1 and CDR2 from the germline V gene are SEHNR and FQNEAQ (reference sequence). V was pared by 5 bases and J by 5 bases, with 3 bases of the junction left unmatched.

This clone was observed a handful of times. The DNA for the CDR3 is TGTGCCTGGAGTGAGGGACGGGAGTATGGCTACACCTTC. Residues: CAWSEGREYGYTF. The chain has TRBV30 and TRBJ1-2; a possible D gene is TRBD1 (5 bases). Trimming removed 1 base from V and 5 bases from J, with 11 bases in between. The CDR3 extends over 13 amino acids. Germline V gene sequence: CDR1 GTSNPN, CDR2 SVGIG (reference sequence).

This clone was detected once. J is TRBJ1-1 and V is TRBV30; the D gene is possibly TRBD1 (5 bases). The CDR3 consists of 13 residues. V was trimmed by 3 bases and J by 3 bases, leaving 11 bases between them. In germline, CDR1 is GTSNPN, CDR2 SVGIG (reference sequence). The DNA of the CDR3 is TGTGCCTGGAGGGCTGACAGAGACACTGAAGCTTTCTTT. This gives the protein CAWRADRDTEAFF.

This chain connects TRBV2 to TRBJ2-5, with TRBD2 matching 14 bases. The CDR3 runs to 15 residues. Germline lookup yields CDR1 SNHLY and CDR2 FYNNEI. Trimming removed 6 bases from V and 7 bases from J; junction bases left unmatched: 7. CDR3 sequence (DNA): TGTGCCAGCAGCAGGACTAGCGGGAGGCTGGCGACCCAGTACTTC. Translated, it gives CASSRTSGRLATQYF.

This clone has a handful of counts. The chain joins TRBV10-3 to TRBJ2-5; 9 bases map to TRBD2. V gave up 3 bases and J gave up 2 bases; unmatched junction bases: 4. There are 15 residues in the CDR3. Germline V gene sequence: CDR1 ENHRY, CDR2 SYGVKD. Here the CDR3 DNA reads TGTGCCATCAGTGACAGCGGGGGGAGACAAGAGACCCAGTACTTC. Translated: CAISDSGGRQETQYF.

The V call is TRBV20-1, the J call TRBJ1-2; the D gene is possibly TRBD1 (5 bases). CDR1 and CDR2 (germline): DFQATT, SNEGSKA (reference sequence). This CDR3 is 11 amino acids long. Trimming shortened V by 3 bases and J by 8 bases, and 10 bases separated the two germline ends. CDR3 nucleotides: TGCAGTGCTAGTGGGGGGAGAGGCTACACCTTC. As protein: CSASGGRGYTF.